This T cell receptor beta chain was captured by sequencing in a study of T cells after yellow fever vaccination. This clonotype was counted only a few times. Using its own MiXCR run on the 5' RACE reads, TCRdb lists one record per CDR3 protein. The sample carries some 390,000 distinct CDR3 sequences, about 17% recorded once. The CDR3 consists of 13 residues. V was pared by 8 bases and J by 7 bases, with 12 bases between. Per germline, CDR1 WSHSY and CDR2 SAAADI. This TCR was sampled from a man between 18 and 29 years old who received the YFV17D yellow fever vaccine. The chain links TRBV10-2 to TRBJ1-6; perhaps TRBD1 as D (5 bases). The sample was PBMCs, taken before the yellow fever booster vaccination. CDR3 region: CASARGGNSPLHF. The CDR3 DNA is TGCGCCAGCGCAAGGGGTGGCAATTCACCCCTCCACTTT.